The rows below give T cell receptor beta chains drawn from one sample of a study of T cell responses to AZD1222 COVID-19 vaccine. The table came from immunoSEQ multiplex PCR; TCRdb's copy has only in-frame clones and leaves some out. The sample has some 96,000 clones, about 89% seen once; the top ten hold more than 3.5%. Sample: peripheral blood, taken on day 0 of MenACWY control vaccination. The receptors shown here come from an adult in good health. CDR3s include the opening cysteine and the closing phenylalanine or tryptophan. A D gene is named only where the DNA matches it firmly. Size values are once, few and many counts, or a class for expanded clones, and some rows have none.

. | . | TRBJ1-1 | TRBV18 | CASSPGGAFF | TGTGCCAGCTCACCCGGGGGTGCTTTCTTT
. | TRBD1 | TRBJ1-5 | TRBV19 | CASRSQGASNQPQHF | TGTGCCAGTAGGTCGCAGGGGGCTAGCAATCAGCCCCAGCATTTT
once | TRBD1 | TRBJ2-7 | TRBV5-1 | CASSAGTGAYEQYF | TGCGCCAGCAGCGCAGGGACAGGGGCCTACGAGCAGTACTTC
. | . | TRBJ1-3 | TRBV5-8 | CASSFGGGSFSGNTIYF | TGTGCCAGCAGCTTTGGTGGAGGGTCGTTCTCTGGAAACACCATATATTTT
once | . | TRBJ2-7 | TRBV7-9 | CASSIQGGHEQYF | TGTGCCAGCAGCATACAGGGAGGCCACGAGCAGTACTTC
. | . | TRBJ1-1 | TRBV18 | CASLREVPLTEAFF | TGTGCCAGCCTCCGGGAAGTACCTCTTACTGAAGCTTTCTTT
. | . | TRBJ1-5 | TRBV5-1 | CASSPGQPDSAQHF | TGCGCCAGCAGCCCAGGACAGCCTGATTCGGCCCAGCATTTT
. | TRBD1 | TRBJ2-6 | TRBV4-3 | CASSQRTGSGANVLTF | TGCGCCAGCAGCCAACGGACAGGGTCCGGGGCCAACGTCCTGACTTTC
. | . | TRBJ2-7 | TRBV7-3 | CASSLEPRTEQYF | TGTGCCAGCAGCTTAGAACCCCGTACCGAGCAGTACTTC
. | . | TRBJ2-7 | TRBV29-1 | CSVVLTPYEQYF | TGCAGCGTTGTCTTAACCCCCTACGAGCAGTACTTC
. | . | TRBJ2-1 | TRBV2 | CATQRAVNSYNEQFF | TGTGCCACCCAGAGAGCGGTTAACTCCTACAATGAGCAGTTCTTC
. | . | TRBJ1-4 | TRBV5-1 | CASSLEGVGEKLFF | TGCGCCAGCAGCTTAGAGGGGGTCGGGGAAAAACTGTTTTTT
once | TRBD1 | TRBJ1-1 | TRBV6-5 | CASSLSWDRASEAFF | TGTGCCAGCAGTTTATCCTGGGACAGGGCATCTGAAGCTTTCTTT
. | . | TRBJ1-1 | TRBV10-3 | CAISRDIRAEAFF | TGTGCCATCAGCCGGGACATCCGAGCTGAAGCTTTCTTT
. | TRBD1 | TRBJ1-5 | TRBV18 | CASSPQTGEGQPQHF | TGTGCCAGCTCACCGCAAACAGGGGAGGGTCAGCCCCAGCATTTT
. | . | TRBJ2-1 | TRBV5-1 | CASSLSGFLTAGYNEQFF | TGCGCCAGCAGCTTGTCGGGGTTTTTAACGGCGGGATACAATGAGCAGTTCTTC
. | . | TRBJ2-7 | TRBV30 | CAWAHSVYYEQYF | TGTGCCTGGGCCCATAGCGTGTACTACGAGCAGTACTTC
. | TRBD2 | TRBJ2-5 | TRBV7-2 | CASSLTSGQETQYF | TGTGCCAGCAGCCTCACTAGCGGACAAGAGACCCAGTACTTC